This T cell receptor (beta chain) was identified during a study of blood T cell repertoires in COVID-19. Per the study methods: Amplifying reference gene primers gave estimates of nucleated cell counts. Sequencing was performed with immunoSEQ multiplex PCR; in TCRdb, only in-frame clones are kept and a portion is missing. D and trimming were read from the DNA, whereas the V and J calls and clone size are those reported in that table. The table has about 410,000 clones, around 89% seen once. The V and J ends lost 5 bases and 3 bases, in that order; junction bases with no gene match: 11. The CDR3 is made up of 16 amino acids. Germline CDR1 SGHVS, CDR2 FQNEAQ.

This sequence joins TRBV7-8 and TRBJ1-2, with 8 bases lining up with TRBD1. The receptor's source is a woman aged 40 to 50 with COVID-19, enrolled during active disease. The sequenced material came from peripheral blood. The CDR3 coding sequence is TGTGCCAGCAGCCAACTCACGACAGGGGAGGACTATGGCTACACCTTC. It yields the protein CASSQLTTGEDYGYTF.